The 22 T cell receptor beta chains listed next were all sequenced from one sample in a study of T-cell reconstitution after alpha-beta-depleted transplantation in children. Study-level findings and limits: Expanded clones from the graft, numbering several hundred, reportedly supplied alpha-beta T cells about two months after transplant.

Preparation of the TCRbeta library used unique molecular identifiers. TCRdb processed the PCR reads anew with MiXCR; each CDR3 protein has one entry. The sample lists tens of thousands of distinct CDR3 sequences, under 7.5% occurring once. No cognate antigen is known for these TCRs. Sequenced material: peripheral blood, taken 60 days after TCRalphabeta/CD19-depleted stem cell transplant. These TCRs come from a child less than two years old who had a stem cell transplant for acute myeloid leukemia, so the T cells may come from the graft donor.

There are many counts of this clonotype. This sequence joins TRBV12-5 and TRBJ2-2; the D gene is possibly TRBD2 (7 bases). The CDR3 contains 17 residues. The germline gives CDR1 LGHNT, CDR2 FRNRAP. Trimming pared 1 base from V and 7 bases from J, leaving 19 bases between. The CDR3, as DNA: TGTGCTAGTGGTTTGGGGGGAGGGGGATTGTCCGACGGGGAGCTGTTTTTT. Translating gives CASGLGGGGLSDGELFF.

This clonotype was seen repeatedly, ten times or more. This sequence joins TRBV29-1 and TRBJ2-7; D is undetermined. The germline V gene has CDR1 SQVTM and CDR2 ANQGSEA. The CDR3 loop spans 15 amino acids. V lost 6 bases to trimming and J lost 1 base, with 19 bases between them. As DNA, the CDR3 is TGCAGCGTGGCTCCTTTCTCCGGCGGATCCTACGAGCAGTACTTC. Its protein product is CSVAPFSGGSYEQYF.

In this sample, this clonotype turned up many times. V is TRBV2 and J is TRBJ2-2; TRBD1 matches 8 bases. The germline V gene has CDR1 SNHLY and CDR2 FYNNEI. The CDR3 sequence is 16 residues long. Losses at the gene ends were 6 bases for V and 4 bases for J; bases not matched to a gene: 10. The CDR3 DNA reads as TGTGCCAGCAGGCCCGGACAGGGCAGGGGCACCGGGGAGCTGTTTTTT. As protein: CASRPGQGRGTGELFF.

This clonotype was found many times. The J gene is TRBJ2-3, the V gene TRBV30; a possible D gene is TRBD1 (6 bases). This CDR3 region has 16 residues. V shed 0 bases and J shed 3 bases, with 16 bases lying between them. Germline CDR1 GTSNPN, CDR2 SVGIG (reference sequence). The CDR3 here is CAWSVGHRVRTDTQYF. CDR3 coding DNA: TGTGCCTGGAGTGTCGGCCACAGGGTTCGAACAGATACGCAGTATTTT.

At least ten counts were recorded for this clonotype. J is TRBJ2-5 and V is TRBV10-2; unclear D gene. Trimming removed 4 bases at V and 6 bases at J, with 3 bases between. The germline gives CDR1 WSHSY, CDR2 SAAADI. The CDR3 has 10 residues. CDR3 amino acids: CASSVKTQYF. In nucleotides, the CDR3 is TGCGCCAGCAGTGTGAAGACCCAGTACTTC.

This clonotype was observed many times. The V and J genes are TRBV7-9 and TRBJ2-1; 8 bases line up with TRBD2. J was trimmed by 5 bases and V by 3 bases; bases with no gene match: 6. Germline V gene sequence: CDR1 SEHNR, CDR2 FQNEAQ (reference sequence). This CDR3 comprises 15 residues. The CDR3 reads CASSFWVAGNNEQFF. In nucleotides, the CDR3 is TGTGCCAGCAGCTTTTGGGTAGCGGGAAACAATGAGCAGTTCTTC.

This clonotype appeared many times. The rearrangement joins TRBV7-3 to TRBJ2-7; D possibly uses TRBD1 or TRBD2 (5 bases each). Germline V gene sequence: CDR1 SGHTA, CDR2 FQGTGA. V was shortened by 4 bases and J by 5 bases, with 15 bases between the two germline ends. The CDR3 is 14 amino acids. In DNA, the CDR3 is TGTGCCAGCAGCTCAACAGGAGGCCTGGACGAGCAGTACTTC. Its translation: CASSSTGGLDEQYF.

Many counts were recorded for this clonotype. The genes are TRBV7-9 and TRBJ2-1; the match to TRBD2 covers 9 bases. The germline V gene encodes CDR1 SEHNR and CDR2 FQNEAQ (reference sequence). V gave up 1 base and J gave up 12 bases; unmatched junction bases: 7. The CDR3 spans 14 residues. In DNA, the CDR3 is TGTGCCAGCAGCTTAGAGGCTAGCGGGGTCCTGCAGTTCTTC. Translating gives CASSLEASGVLQFF.

The chain recombines TRBV7-8 with TRBJ2-1; weak D call: TRBD2 (5 bases). Trimming stripped 4 bases from V and 1 base from J, with 11 bases between. Germline loops: CDR1 SGHVS, CDR2 FQNEAQ. There are 15 residues in the CDR3. The CDR3 sequence is CASSSLGNSYNEQFF. The CDR3 DNA is TGTGCCAGCAGCTCACTAGGGAATTCCTACAATGAGCAGTTCTTC.

The sample holds many counts of this clonotype. CDR3 residues: CASSSHLDRGSGEQYF. In DNA, the CDR3 is TGTGCCAGCAGCTCCCACCTCGACAGGGGATCGGGGGAGCAGTACTTC. The chain carries TRBV7-9 and TRBJ2-7, with 8 bases fitting TRBD1. In germline, CDR1 is SEHNR, CDR2 FQNEAQ (reference sequence). CDR3 length equals 16 residues. The V gene end was trimmed by 4 bases and the J gene end by 7 bases; junction bases not matched to a gene: 15.

At least ten counts were recorded for this clonotype. The gene calls are TRBV4-3 and TRBJ2-2, with D uncertain. Germline V gene lookup returns CDR1 LGHNA and CDR2 YSLEER. The germline V and J ends were trimmed by 4 bases and 5 bases, with 17 bases remaining between them. The CDR3 is made up of 16 amino acids. The CDR3 reads CASSRQEFYLTGELFF. Written as DNA, the CDR3 is TGCGCCAGCAGCCGCCAGGAGTTTTACCTTACCGGGGAGCTGTTTTTT.

This clonotype was picked up many times. This chain connects TRBV7-3 to TRBJ2-3; D is tentatively TRBD1 or TRBD2 (6 bases each). Looked up from germline, CDR1 is SGHTA and CDR2 is FQGTGA. V lost 1 base and J 0 bases, leaving 17 bases between the germline ends. The CDR3 loop spans 18 amino acids. CDR3 loop: CASSLNFRPGASTDTQYF. For the CDR3, the DNA is TGTGCCAGCAGCTTAAACTTTCGTCCGGGGGCGAGCACAGATACGCAGTATTTT.

This clonotype has a count of ten or more. Here the CDR3 DNA reads TGCAGCGCCGGGACCCGCTTGGGGGAGCAGTACTTC. This codes for CSAGTRLGEQYF. The chain couples TRBV29-1 to TRBJ2-7; D may correspond to TRBD1 or TRBD2 (5 bases each). The V gene's germline CDR1 is SQVTM and CDR2 ANQGSEA. The CDR3 has 12 amino acids. Trimming took off 7 bases at V and 7 bases at J, with 17 bases between the two ends.

The table lists this clonotype with many counts. The chain couples TRBV16 to TRBJ1-5; no definite D call. Germline CDR1 reads KGHSY; CDR2 reads FQNENV. This CDR3 is built from 15 residues. V was pared by 0 bases and J by 3 bases, with 9 bases between. The CDR3 loop is CASSQSNSINQPQHF. In DNA form, the CDR3 reads TGTGCCAGCAGCCAATCGAACAGTATCAATCAGCCCCAGCATTTT.

This clonotype was recorded at least ten times. V gene TRBV9 combines with J gene TRBJ1-3; D remains unclear. Looked up from germline, CDR1 is SGDLS and CDR2 is YYNGEE. V lost 4 bases to trimming and J lost 0 bases, with 11 bases between them. This CDR3 region has 15 residues. The CDR3 here is CASSSTPGSGNTIYF. The CDR3 bases are TGTGCCAGCAGCTCAACACCCGGCTCTGGAAACACCATATATTTT.

This clonotype was found many times. The rearrangement uses TRBV7-2 and TRBJ1-2; D is uncertain. V gave up 4 bases and J gave up 8 bases, with 11 bases separating them. Germline assignment: CDR1 SGHTA and CDR2 FQGNSA. The CDR3 is made up of 12 amino acids. For the CDR3, the DNA is TGTGCCAGCAGCTCCGGACGCGGGGGCTACACCTTC. Translating gives CASSSGRGGYTF.

In its sample, this clonotype was seen many times. The chain employs TRBV28 and TRBJ1-1; D ambiguous. The CDR3 loop spans 11 amino acids. The germline gives CDR1 MDHEN, CDR2 SYDVKM. V lost 8 bases and J lost 0, with 4 bases in between. The CDR3 nucleotides are TGTGCCAGCGGAATGAACACTGAAGCTTTCTTT. Translating it yields CASGMNTEAFF.

This clonotype occurred many times. This chain uses TRBV7-9 with TRBJ2-5; perhaps TRBD2 as D (6 bases). V lost 1 base, J lost 2 bases, and 11 bases lay in between. The CDR3 consists of 15 residues. CDR1 is SEHNR, CDR2 FQNEAQ, per germline (reference sequence). In DNA, the CDR3 is TGTGCCAGCAGCTTAGGGTCTAGCGATCAAGAGACCCAGTACTTC. Its translation is CASSLGSSDQETQYF. Using reference TRBV7-9 and TRBJ2-5 for the parts outside the CDR3, the full variable domain is DTGVSQNPRHKITKRGQNVTFRCDPISEHNRLYWYRQTLGQGPEFLTYFQNEAQLEKSRLLSDRFSAERPKGSFSTLEIQRTEQGDSAMYLCASSLGSSDQETQYFGPGTRLLVL.

The chain has TRBV7-6 and TRBJ2-2; TRBD2 might be the D (5 bases). From germline, CDR1 is SGHVS and CDR2 FNYEAQ. Trimming stripped 0 bases from V and 5 bases from J, with 7 bases between. The CDR3 covers 14 residues. Written as DNA, the CDR3 is TGTGCCAGCAGCTTAGCCCGGGGTACCGGGGAGCTGTTTTTT. Protein sequence: CASSLARGTGELFF.

This clonotype was counted many times. The V call is TRBV7-2, the J call TRBJ2-7; D ambiguous. The CDR3 length is 15 residues. V was shortened by 1 base and J by 2 bases, with 12 bases between the two germline ends. Germline CDR1 reads SGHTA; CDR2 reads FQGNSA. The CDR3 coding sequence is TGTGCCAGCAGCTTAGACTACATCCAAGCCTACGAGCAGTACTTC. This encodes CASSLDYIQAYEQYF.

This clonotype was counted many times. The J gene is TRBJ2-5, the V gene TRBV5-8; D gene uncertain. Germline CDR1 reads SGHTS; CDR2 reads YDEGEE. V lost 2 bases and J lost 2, with 7 bases in between. The CDR3 has 13 amino acids. The CDR3 spells CASSFYRQETQYF. CDR3 in DNA: TGTGCCAGCAGCTTTTATCGGCAAGAGACCCAGTACTTC.

This clonotype was counted at least ten times. The chain links TRBV7-9 to TRBJ2-5; 10 bases line up with TRBD2. Germline V CDR1 and CDR2: SEHNR, FQNEAQ (reference sequence). The length of the CDR3 is 16 residues. Unmatched junction bases numbered 8, after V lost 6 bases and J lost 1 base. As DNA, the CDR3 is TGTGCCAGCAGTCATAGTACTAGCGGGGCCCAAGAGACCCAGTACTTC. Translated: CASSHSTSGAQETQYF.